This T cell receptor beta chain was sequenced during a study of Ad26.COV2.S vaccination and SARS-CoV-2 variants. As for the study in general: The authors gave Ad26.COV2.S intramuscularly, either once or twice 56 days apart. Study-wide points: People given the vaccine had a wider spike-specific TCR breadth than placebo recipients did. Analytic work on TCR breadth and depth might have understated the full extent of total T cell responses. Breadth of non-spike TCRs did not differ between vaccinees and placebo recipients.

J was trimmed by 3 bases and V by 6 bases; bases with no gene match: 4. CDR1 MDHEN and CDR2 SYDVKM come from the germline V gene. The CDR3 runs 13 residues. As regards this clone: Its antigen is still unknown.

Using immunoSEQ multiplex PCR, the repertoire was profiled, and TCRdb retains in-frame clones only, with some absent. This table holds some 500,000 clones, 89% found once. As to treatment: roughly 19 received Ad26.COV2.S at low or high dose, single or two shots; roughly five received placebo; per-sample allocation not given. It was on day 63 after the first vaccine or placebo injection that samples were taken. The receptor comes from a person between 18 and 60 years old who received the Ad26.COV2.S COVID-19 vaccine or a placebo. Sequenced here: peripheral blood, sampled in a trial of Ad26.COV2.S vaccine versus placebo. V usage is TRBV28 and J usage is TRBJ1-2; 7 bases are a match to TRBD1. The CDR3 DNA reads TGTGCCAGCAGACCCGACAGGGACTATGGCTACACCTTC. This encodes CASRPDRDYGYTF.